This is a list of T cell receptor beta chains from one sample in a study of PD-1 blockade in classical Hodgkin lymphoma. Profiled with immunoSEQ multiplex PCR; TCRdb holds only in-frame clones, not every one. The data contain approximately 44,000 clones, 55% to 70% of them seen just once; the ten biggest clones take up over 2%. Material: peripheral blood mononuclear cells (PBMCs), obtained before the fourth cycle of nivolumab. The receptors were gathered from a human donor with classical Hodgkin lymphoma. The CDR3 runs from the conserved cysteine through the conserved F or W. D genes are given only for firm matches. Only part of the rows carry a size: once, few, many, or a class if the clone is expanded.

V	D	J	size	DNA	CDR3
TRBV30	TRBD1	TRBJ2-7	.	TGTGCATCGAGTTCGTTTATCCGGGACAGGGCTTCCTACGAGCAGTACTTC	CASSSFIRDRASYEQYF
TRBV14	.	TRBJ2-3	.	TGTGCCAGCAGCCAAGAGGCTAGGGGGGCCCTCACAGATACGCAGTATTTT	CASSQEARGALTDTQYF
TRBV19	.	TRBJ2-1	.	TGTGCCAGTATGGGGACTCCCTCCTACAATGAGCAGTTCTTC	CASMGTPSYNEQFF
TRBV19	TRBD1	TRBJ2-7	.	TGTGCCAGTAGCCATGTACAGGGGGCCTACGAGCAGTACTTC	CASSHVQGAYEQYF
TRBV10-3	.	TRBJ1-1	.	TGTGCCATCAGTGAGTCGAGCGGGGGGGAGGCTTTCTTT	CAISESSGGEAFF
TRBV25-1	.	TRBJ2-3	.	TGTGCCAGCAGTCGAGGGGGGACAGATACGCAGTATTTT	CASSRGGTDTQYF
TRBV7-9	.	TRBJ2-1	.	TGTGCCAGCAGCTTAGGTCCCTCTGATGCGTTCTTC	CASSLGPSDAFF
TRBV7-2	TRBD2	TRBJ2-7	.	TGTGCCAGCAGCCTACATACCGGGGGGGCCCACTACGAGCAGTACTTC	CASSLHTGGAHYEQYF
TRBV7-8	.	TRBJ2-5	.	TGTGCCAGCAGCTTAGGAGGCGGTCTTCAAGAGACCCAGTACTTC	CASSLGGGLQETQYF
TRBV28	.	TRBJ1-5	.	TGTGCCAGCAGTCCAGAAACTCAGGGGAATCAGCCCCAGCATTTT	CASSPETQGNQPQHF
TRBV5-1	.	TRBJ2-2	.	TGCGCCAGCAGCTTGGGCGGGGGCCGCACCGGGGAGCTGTTTTTT	CASSLGGGRTGELFF
TRBV7-2	.	TRBJ2-3	.	TGTGCCAGCAGCAACAGGGTGGGATGGAATACGCAGTATTTT	CASSNRVGWNTQYF
TRBV6-1	TRBD2	TRBJ2-7	.	TGTGCCAGCAGTGAGGGGGCGGGGGGCTCCTACGAGCAGTACTTC	CASSEGAGGSYEQYF
TRBV7-7	.	TRBJ2-1	.	TGTGCTAGCAGTCCGGGACTCTTGGGGGAGCAGTTCTTC	CASSPGLLGEQFF
TRBV6-1	.	TRBJ1-1	.	TGTGCCAGCATGGCGATGAGCACTGAAGCTTTCTTT	CASMAMSTEAFF
TRBV4-3	.	TRBJ2-4	.	TGCGCCAGCAGCCAAGATCCCGACAGAGGAAACATTCAGTACTTC	CASSQDPDRGNIQYF
TRBV7-6	.	TRBJ1-5	.	TGTGCCAGCAGCGCAGGCCATTTCCAGCCCCAGCATTTT	CASSAGHFQPQHF
TRBV5-1	.	TRBJ1-2	.	TGCGCCAGCAGCTTGGGAGGGCAGGGTCTCTCCTATGGCTGCACCTTC	CASSLGGQGLSYGCTF
TRBV7-9	.	TRBJ1-1	.	TGTGCCAGCAGCACACCACCGGGACTGTTGAACACTGAAGCTTTCTTT	CASSTPPGLLNTEAFF
TRBV27	.	TRBJ2-3	.	.	CASSSSGLAGEYSTDTQYF
TRBV6-5	TRBD1	TRBJ2-7	.	TGTGCCAGCAGTGACCGGGACAGAGCCTACGAGCAGTACTTC	CASSDRDRAYEQYF
TRBV27	.	TRBJ2-1	.	TGTGCCAGCAGTCTTTTGAGGGGAAGCAATGAGCAGTTCTTC	CASSLLRGSNEQFF
TRBV11-3	.	TRBJ1-1	once	TGTGCCAGCAGCTTAGAATCGCGGACGGGGATGAACACTGAAGCTTTCTTT	CASSLESRTGMNTEAFF
TRBV5-4	.	TRBJ1-2	few	TGTGCCAGCAGCTTGGCTTTTTCTGGCTACACCTTC	CASSLAFSGYTF
TRBV5-8	TRBD1	TRBJ1-2	.	TGTGCCAGCAGCCTCGACAGGGTTTATGGCTACACCTTC	CASSLDRVYGYTF
TRBV6-1	TRBD2	TRBJ2-1	.	TGTGCCAGCAGTGAAGAGGCGGGGGGCATCTACAATGAGCAGTTCTTC	CASSEEAGGIYNEQFF
TRBV5-6	.	TRBJ2-7	.	TGTGCCAGCAGCTCCGGGACGGGGACCTACGAGCAGTACTTC	CASSSGTGTYEQYF
TRBV7-6	.	TRBJ1-5	medium-sized	TGTGCCAGCAGCTTAGAGGCAGATCAGCCCCAGCATTTT	CASSLEADQPQHF
TRBV6-6	.	TRBJ1-1	.	TGTGCCAGCAGCCTCTACAGCGGCACTGAAGCTTTCTTT	CASSLYSGTEAFF
TRBV7-2	.	TRBJ1-6	.	TGTGCCAGCAGCCCTAATTTAATCTCACCCCTCCACTTT	CASSPNLISPLHF
TRBV7-3	.	TRBJ2-1	.	TGTGCCAGCAGCTTAACGGCACCCACTTACTCCTACAATGAGCAGTTCTTC	CASSLTAPTYSYNEQFF
TRBV2	TRBD2	TRBJ2-1	.	TGTGCCAGCAGTGAAGCGGAGTCGGGGGGGATAGAGTTCTTC	CASSEAESGGIEFF
TRBV10-3	TRBD1	TRBJ2-6	.	TGTGCCATCAGTGAGTACGACAGGGGTGGGGCCAACGTCCTGACTTTC	CAISEYDRGGANVLTF
TRBV29-1	.	TRBJ2-6	once	TGCAGCGTTCTTTGGCCAGGTCAGACTGGGGCCAACGTCCTGACTTTC	CSVLWPGQTGANVLTF
TRBV6-6	.	TRBJ1-4	.	TGTGCCAGCAGTCCTGGAGAAAAACTGTTTTTT	CASSPGEKLFF
TRBV7-2	.	TRBJ1-6	.	TGTGCCAGCAGGGGGCCGGGAGGGCGGAATTCACCCCTCCACTTT	CASRGPGGRNSPLHF